A selection of T cell receptor beta chains follows, all from one sample in a study of blood T cells in healthy people across ages. TCRdb redid the calling of the 5' RACE reads with MiXCR, one entry per CDR3 protein. The sample has under 2,000,000 distinct CDR3 sequences, 49% seen once. The sequenced sample consisted of blood. All receptors derive from a woman in her 40s in good health. CDR3s include the opening cysteine and the closing phenylalanine or tryptophan. Each record gives: clone size, J gene, V gene, CDR3 protein. Some rows mark clone size as missing; the rest say once, few, many or name a class of expanded clone.

>NA|TRBJ1-2|TRBV20-1
CSAPLGQSYGYTF
>NA|TRBJ2-5|TRBV2
CASSEVGLGETQYF
>NA|TRBJ2-3|TRBV5-1
CASVSSSSRTDTQYF
>NA|TRBJ2-3|TRBV9
CASSVALGPYTDTQYF
>NA|TRBJ2-4|TRBV14
CASSLLEPDGNIQYF
>NA|TRBJ1-2|TRBV20-1
CSDFRTAPNYGYTF
>NA|TRBJ2-1|TRBV6-5
CASSIGHYNEQFF
>few|TRBJ2-7|TRBV20-1
CSARTAPYEQYF
>few|TRBJ2-6|TRBV6-2/TRBV6-3
CAARSSGANVLTF
>NA|TRBJ2-1|TRBV7-8
CASSPTGGWEQFF
>NA|TRBJ2-3|TRBV4-2
CASSQETATTDTQYF
>many|TRBJ2-1|TRBV4-2
CASSQEGLAYEQFF
>NA|TRBJ1-2|TRBV20-1
CSARDPPGQGRYGYTF
>NA|TRBJ1-2|TRBV20-1
CSAQEWGQMGYTF
>NA|TRBJ1-1|TRBV7-2
CASSSTGQSNTEAFF
>many|TRBJ2-7|TRBV4-3
CASSQDRFYEQYF